This record looks at one T cell receptor beta chain sequence and its context. This clonotype has at least ten counts. Its antigen has not been determined. No base qualities exist here, and no much larger clone lies one base off it. cDNA was synthesized by template-switch 5'RACE using a primer with a 10-nucleotide random unique molecular identifier that tagged each TCR transcript. Over 200 million TCR-beta sequences, covering 15-18 subjects, were produced in each sequencing run. The RNeasy kit was used to extract total RNA. The KAPA Real-time Library Amplification kit was used to amplify TCR-beta VDJ regions with primers for the TCR constant region and the 5'RACE anchor. Sample indexes and Illumina adaptors were added in a first PCR, and a second PCR then increased library yield. After Ampure bead purification, the TCR product of roughly 650 bp was size-selected on a 2% E-gel SizeSelection system. Before pooling, library quality was assessed on a Bioanalyzer, concentration was determined with Qubit, and library quantification was performed with the Kapa Library Quantification kit. An Illumina HiSeq 2500 was used to sequence the libraries paired-end at 2 x 150 bp. To increase sequence diversity, about 25-30% phiX was spiked into each library pool. The authors processed their data as follows. Quality-filtered reads were processed with the UMI-based MiGEC pipeline, and over 90% of raw TCR sequences were removed by the MiGEC pipeline during error correction. VDJ genes were aligned to IMGT germline references, and clonotypes were defined by unique CDR3 amino acid sequence plus V-J genes. Clonal expansion, Shannon diversity and CDR3 relatedness were evaluated with VDJtools (CalcPairwiseDistances, ClusterSamples), while phylogenetic trees were built in CLCbio workbench. Using coefficient-of-variation modelling across technical triplicates, the study counted a clone as expanded if it had at least 8 unique UMIs. TCRdb reran the public reads through fastp at Q25 and MiXCR, keeping productive beta chains. Rows matching on CDR3 protein sequence are summarized as one entry with the most common DNA and genes. TCRdb, not the original authors, processed these V and J calls. Within this sample are 55,000 to 75,000 distinct CDR3 sequences, with roughly 5.5% of them counted one time only. The biggest ten clones account for roughly 2.8% of the sample.

This record comes from a study of neurological immune-mediated disorders (dated by TCRdb to about 2019). A note on the overall study: Among the approximately 34 multiple sclerosis patients, relapsing-remitting MS accounted for around 30 and secondary progressive MS accounted for 3. Longitudinal samples, technical triplicates and paired sorted CD4+ and CD8+ T-cell subsets, alongside PBMC samples, were included among the 106 TCR-beta libraries. The cohort comprised 68 subjects: roughly 15 HAM/TSP patients, roughly 34 multiple sclerosis patients and approximately 20 healthy controls. Using UMI-based sequencing, the study compared peripheral blood TCR-beta repertoires from patients with HTLV-I-associated myelopathy (HAM/TSP), patients with multiple sclerosis, and healthy controls. General study outcomes and caveats: Repertoires from 18 of 34 MS patients were grouped by phylogenetic analysis into a cluster of related CDR3 sequences, suggesting a possible repertoire-level signature. No clinical or MRI features were associated with the MS cluster, and the authors said that larger cohorts are needed. TCR clonal expansion was greatest in HAM/TSP patients and smallest in MS patients, who ranked below even healthy controls. No identical CDR3 amino acid sequences were shared among expanded clones across subjects, suggesting private TCR-beta repertoires in all groups.

V has 1 base trimmed and J has 6 bases trimmed; junction bases matching no gene number 5. CDR3 length: 15 amino acids, cysteine to phenylalanine. The only DNA kept is the CDR3, 45 bases in frame from the first base. For the unsorted PBMC libraries, 2 million PBMCs were stored in RNAlater at -80 degrees C until RNA extraction and were used to generate the libraries. The multiple sclerosis patients were enrolled in a US clinical protocol that evaluated disease progression with magnetic resonance imaging. PBMCs were separated from peripheral blood using Ficoll-Hypaque density gradient centrifugation and then cryopreserved in liquid nitrogen.

Here the chain combines TRBV12-3 or TRBV12-4 and TRBJ2-1, with 8 central nucleotides matching TRBD2. The sequenced sample was PBMCs. The TCR was taken from a woman aged 25 to 39 with multiple sclerosis. The CDR3 reads CASSLDQLAGNEQFF. At the DNA level, the sequence is TGTGCCAGCAGTTTAGATCAGCTAGCGGGCAATGAGCAGTTCTTC.